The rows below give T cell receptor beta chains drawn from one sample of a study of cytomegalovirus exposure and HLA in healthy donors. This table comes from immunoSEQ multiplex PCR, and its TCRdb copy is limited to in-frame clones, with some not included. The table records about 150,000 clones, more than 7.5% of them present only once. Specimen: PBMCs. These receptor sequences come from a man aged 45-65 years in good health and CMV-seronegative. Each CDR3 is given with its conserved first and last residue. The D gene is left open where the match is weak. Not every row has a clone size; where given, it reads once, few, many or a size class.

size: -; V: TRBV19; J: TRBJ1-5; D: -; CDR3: CASRVENQPQHF; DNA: TGTGCCAGTAGGGTCGAGAATCAGCCCCAGCATTTT
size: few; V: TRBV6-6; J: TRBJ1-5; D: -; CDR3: CASSPANLDNQPQHF; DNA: TGTGCCAGCAGCCCTGCGAACCTTGACAATCAGCCCCAGCATTTT
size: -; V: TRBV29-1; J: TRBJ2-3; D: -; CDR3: CSVEDSFNPDTQYF; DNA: TGCAGCGTTGAGGACAGCTTCAACCCAGATACGCAGTATTTT
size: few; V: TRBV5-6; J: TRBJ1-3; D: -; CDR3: CASSLTVSGNTIYF; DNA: TGTGCCAGCAGCCTGACAGTCTCTGGAAACACCATATATTTT
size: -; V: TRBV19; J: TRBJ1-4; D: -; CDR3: CASSIGFGPGEKLFF; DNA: TGTGCCAGTAGTATAGGATTCGGACCGGGGGAAAAACTGTTTTTT
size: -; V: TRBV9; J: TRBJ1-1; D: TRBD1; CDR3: CASSTGVGYAEAFF; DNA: TGTGCCAGCAGCACAGGGGTAGGTTACGCTGAAGCTTTCTTT
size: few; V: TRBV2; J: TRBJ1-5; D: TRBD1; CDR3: CASRLQRQGGQPQHF; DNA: TGTGCCAGCAGGCTCCAGAGACAGGGCGGCCAGCCCCAGCATTTT
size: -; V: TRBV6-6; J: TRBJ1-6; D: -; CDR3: CASSQQGTHNSPLHF; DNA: TGTGCCAGCAGTCAACAGGGTACCCATAATTCACCCCTCCACTTT
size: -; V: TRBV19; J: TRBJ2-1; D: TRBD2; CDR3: CASRTSGLLGEQFF; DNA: TGTGCCAGCAGGACTAGCGGGTTACTTGGTGAGCAGTTCTTC
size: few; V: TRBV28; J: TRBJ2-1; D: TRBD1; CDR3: CASRLGTGGNEQFF; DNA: TGTGCCAGCAGATTAGGGACAGGGGGGAATGAGCAGTTCTTC
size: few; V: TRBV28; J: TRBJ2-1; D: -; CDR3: CASSFRAGNNEQFF; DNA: TGTGCCAGCAGTTTTAGGGCCGGGAACAATGAGCAGTTCTTC
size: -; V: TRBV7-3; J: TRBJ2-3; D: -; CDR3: CASSMTTDTQYF; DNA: TGTGCCAGCAGCATGACTACAGATACGCAGTATTTT
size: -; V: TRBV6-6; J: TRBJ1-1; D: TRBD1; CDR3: CAMRTGGKNTEAFF; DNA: TGTGCCATGAGGACAGGGGGGAAGAACACTGAAGCTTTCTTT
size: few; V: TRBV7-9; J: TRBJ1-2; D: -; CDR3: CASSLGQNYGYTF; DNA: TGTGCCAGCAGCTTAGGTCAAAACTATGGCTACACCTTC
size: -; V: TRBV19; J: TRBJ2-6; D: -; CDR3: CASTPGGGPISGANVLTF; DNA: TGTGCCAGTACCCCCGGAGGGGGCCCTATCTCTGGGGCCAACGTCCTGACTTTC
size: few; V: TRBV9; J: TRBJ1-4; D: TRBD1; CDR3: CASSVEGASEKLFF; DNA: TGTGCCAGCAGCGTAGAGGGGGCGAGTGAAAAACTGTTTTTT
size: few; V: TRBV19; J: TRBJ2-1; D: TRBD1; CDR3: CASSLGTDNEQFF; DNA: TGTGCCAGTAGTCTGGGGACAGACAATGAGCAGTTCTTC
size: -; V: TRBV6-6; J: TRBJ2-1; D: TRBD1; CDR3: CASSIVRTGAGNEQFF; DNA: TGTGCCAGCAGTATCGTTAGGACAGGGGCTGGAAATGAGCAGTTCTTC
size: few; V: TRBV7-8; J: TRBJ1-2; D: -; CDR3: CASSEGRGTYGYTF; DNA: TGTGCCAGCAGCGAGGGCAGGGGTACCTATGGCTACACCTTC
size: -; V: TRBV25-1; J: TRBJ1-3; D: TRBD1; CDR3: CASSDLTDRAGNTIYF; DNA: TGTGCCAGCAGTGATCTAACGGACAGGGCTGGAAACACCATATATTTT
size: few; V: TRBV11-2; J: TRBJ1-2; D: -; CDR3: CASRPLRTGNYGYTF; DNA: TGTGCCAGCAGACCCCTCCGGACGGGGAACTATGGCTACACCTTC
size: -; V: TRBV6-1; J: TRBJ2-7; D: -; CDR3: CASSGEKGSYGLFDEQYF; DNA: TGTGCCAGCAGTGGGGAAAAAGGGAGCTATGGTTTGTTCGACGAGCAGTACTTC
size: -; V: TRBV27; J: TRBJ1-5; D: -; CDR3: CASSIKREQPQHF; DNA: TGTGCCAGCAGCATTAAGAGGGAGCAGCCCCAGCATTTT
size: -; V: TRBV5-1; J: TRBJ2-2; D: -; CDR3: CASSWRGSTGELFF; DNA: TGCGCCAGCAGCTGGCGGGGATCCACCGGGGAGCTGTTTTTT
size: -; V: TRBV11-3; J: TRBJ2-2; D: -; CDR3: CASSSRGSSGTGELFF; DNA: TGTGCCAGCAGCTCCAGGGGATCCTCCGGCACCGGGGAGCTGTTTTTT
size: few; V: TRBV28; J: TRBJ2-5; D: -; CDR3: CASSATGSPKETQYF; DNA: TGTGCCAGCAGTGCCACAGGATCGCCCAAAGAGACCCAGTACTTC
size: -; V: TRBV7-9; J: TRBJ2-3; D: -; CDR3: CASSSYSQRFTDTQYF; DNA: TGTGCCAGCAGTTCCTATTCCCAGCGGTTCACAGATACGCAGTATTTT
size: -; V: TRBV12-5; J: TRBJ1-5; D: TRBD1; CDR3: CASGFFRGPTYSNQPQHF; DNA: TGTGCTAGTGGTTTCTTCAGGGGGCCCACTTATAGCAATCAGCCCCAGCATTTT
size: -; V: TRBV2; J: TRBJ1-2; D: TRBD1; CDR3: CASSVGTGFGYTF; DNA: TGTGCCAGCAGTGTGGGGACAGGGTTTGGCTACACCTTC
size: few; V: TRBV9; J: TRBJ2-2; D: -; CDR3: CASNRKQGLGELFF; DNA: TGTGCCAGCAACCGCAAGCAGGGGTTGGGGGAGCTGTTTTTT
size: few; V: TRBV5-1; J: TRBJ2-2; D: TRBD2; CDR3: CASSWTSGRSGELFF; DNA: TGCGCCAGCAGTTGGACTAGCGGGAGATCCGGGGAGCTGTTTTTT
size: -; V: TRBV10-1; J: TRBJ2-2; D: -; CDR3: CASSVSGNTGELFF; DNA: TGCGCCAGCAGTGTGAGCGGAAACACCGGGGAGCTGTTTTTT
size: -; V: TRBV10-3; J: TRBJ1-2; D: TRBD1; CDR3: CAARQGDYGYTF; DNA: TGTGCCGCCCGACAGGGTGACTATGGCTACACCTTC
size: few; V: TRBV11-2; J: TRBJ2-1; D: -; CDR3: CASSLRQIYNEQFF; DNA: TGTGCCAGCAGCTTAAGACAGATCTACAATGAGCAGTTCTTC
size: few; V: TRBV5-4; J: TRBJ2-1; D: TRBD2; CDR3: CASKAGGRDNEQFF; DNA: TGTGCCAGCAAAGCGGGAGGGAGAGACAATGAGCAGTTCTTC
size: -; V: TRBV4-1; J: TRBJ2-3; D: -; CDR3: CASSQDASVADTQYF; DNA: TGCGCCAGCAGCCAAGACGCTAGCGTGGCAGATACGCAGTATTTT
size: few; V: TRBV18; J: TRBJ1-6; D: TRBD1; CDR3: CASSPPAGGDSPLHF; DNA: TGTGCCAGCTCACCACCGGCAGGGGGCGATTCACCCCTCCACTTT
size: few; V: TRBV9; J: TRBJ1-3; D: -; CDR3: CASSVVGGGTRGNTIYF; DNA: TGTGCCAGCAGCGTAGTAGGGGGGGGGACGAGAGGAAACACCATATATTTT
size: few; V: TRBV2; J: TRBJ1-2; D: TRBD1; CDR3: CASSETPALTGGDGYTF; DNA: TGTGCCAGCAGTGAAACCCCCGCCTTAACAGGGGGCGATGGCTACACCTTC
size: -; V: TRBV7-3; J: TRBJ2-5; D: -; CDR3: CASSLSAAGTQYF; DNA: TGTGCCAGCAGCTTAAGTGCCGCAGGGACCCAGTACTTC
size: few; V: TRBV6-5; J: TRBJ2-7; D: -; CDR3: CASSYATGGYEQYF; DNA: TGTGCCAGCAGTTACGCGACAGGCGGCTACGAGCAGTACTTC
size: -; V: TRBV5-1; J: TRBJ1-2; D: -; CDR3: CASSMQGGYGYTF; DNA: TGCGCCAGCAGCATGCAGGGAGGCTATGGCTACACCTTC
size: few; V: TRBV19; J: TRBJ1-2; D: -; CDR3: CASSIQGQTANYGYTF; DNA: TGTGCCAGTAGTATCCAGGGCCAGACCGCTAACTATGGCTACACCTTC
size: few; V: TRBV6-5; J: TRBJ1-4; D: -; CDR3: CASRPPGIGEKLFF; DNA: TGTGCCAGCAGGCCACCAGGGATAGGGGAAAAACTGTTTTTT
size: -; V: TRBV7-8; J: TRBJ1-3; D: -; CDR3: CASSPRQSNSGNTIYF; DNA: TGTGCCAGCAGCCCACGACAGTCCAACTCTGGAAACACCATATATTTT
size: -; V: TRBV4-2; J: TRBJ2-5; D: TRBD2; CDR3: CASSQGPGGTQYF; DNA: TGTGCCAGCAGCCAAGGGCCGGGGGGGACCCAGTACTTC
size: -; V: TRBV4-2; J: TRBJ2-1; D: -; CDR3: CASSQVNPEGYNEQFF; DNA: TGTGCCAGCAGCCAAGTCAACCCGGAGGGCTACAATGAGCAGTTCTTC